Each of the 10 T cell receptor beta chains below was sequenced from the same sample in a study of T cell responses to AZD1222 COVID-19 vaccine. Clones were sequenced by immunoSEQ multiplex PCR, and TCRdb holds only the in-frame ones, with some missing. The sample has 200,000 to 250,000 clones, under 95% seen once. The sample here was peripheral blood, taken on day 0 of MenACWY control vaccination. Source of these receptors: an adult in good health.

V and J are TRBV5-1 and TRBJ1-2; D is uncertain. Trimming removed 0 bases at V and 3 bases at J, with 9 bases between. This CDR3 contains 14 residues. Germline CDR1 and CDR2: SGHRS and YFSETQ. CDR3 coding DNA: TGCGCCAGCAGCTTGGTTGGGTCCTACTATGGCTACACCTTC. This translates into CASSLVGSYYGYTF.

The rearrangement uses TRBV30 and TRBJ2-1; D gene ambiguous. Germline V lookup: CDR1 GTSNPN, CDR2 SVGIG (reference sequence). The CDR3 runs to 15 residues. Trimming stripped 5 bases from V and 11 bases from J, with 25 bases between. CDR3 in DNA: TGTGCCTGGGTATCAGTAGACCCAGCAACGATGAAGCAGTTCTTC. This gives the protein CAWVSVDPATMKQFF.

Here the CDR3 DNA reads TGCAGCGTTGTGGGGGGAGGGGGCTCCTACAATGAGCAGTTCTTC. Residues: CSVVGGGGSYNEQFF. The chain couples TRBV29-1 to TRBJ2-1; the D gene is possibly TRBD2 (7 bases). Between the trimmed V and J ends, which lost 4 bases and 0 bases, there was a span of 13 bases. CDR1 and CDR2 from the germline V gene are SQVTM and ANQGSEA. This CDR3 has 15 amino acids.

This rearrangement joins TRBV11-2 to TRBJ2-5, with D unclear. CDR1 SGHAT and CDR2 FQNNGV come from the germline V gene. Deletions cut 5 bases from V and 1 base from J, with 11 bases between. This CDR3 is 14 amino acids long. The chain's CDR3 is CASSLHGPQETQYF. Here the CDR3 DNA reads TGTGCCAGCAGCCTACACGGCCCCCAAGAGACCCAGTACTTC.

V is TRBV29-1 and J is TRBJ1-1; 7 bases agree with TRBD1. CDR1 and CDR2 from the germline V gene are SQVTM and ANQGSEA. CDR3 length equals 16 residues. Unmatched junction bases numbered 11, after V lost 3 bases and J lost 1 base. CDR3 sequence reads: CSVDGQGGFGNTEAFF. The CDR3 DNA reads as TGCAGCGTTGATGGGCAGGGGGGTTTCGGGAACACTGAAGCTTTCTTT.

This sequence joins TRBV30 and TRBJ1-1; perhaps TRBD1 as D (5 bases). Trimming pared 0 bases from V and 4 bases from J, leaving 9 bases between. Per germline, CDR1 GTSNPN and CDR2 SVGIG (reference sequence). CDR3 length: 13 amino acids. The CDR3 DNA is TGTGCCTGGAGTGTTTGGGACCGCACTGAAGCTTTCTTT. Amino acid sequence: CAWSVWDRTEAFF.

V usage is TRBV7-9 and J usage is TRBJ1-3; D gene uncertain. The V gene's germline CDR1 is SEHNR and CDR2 FQNEAQ (reference sequence). This CDR3 is built from 16 residues. The ends were cut back, 4 bases at V and 0 bases at J, with 13 bases in the middle. CDR3 residues: CASSSTTESSGNTIYF. Here the CDR3 DNA reads TGTGCCAGCAGCTCCACGACCGAGAGCTCTGGAAACACCATATATTTT.

The chain recombines TRBV20-1 with TRBJ1-2; the D gene is possibly TRBD1 (5 bases). The CDR3 has 10 residues. The V end lost 7 bases, the J end lost 7 bases, and 10 bases lay between the germline ends. Germline V gene sequence: CDR1 DFQATT, CDR2 SNEGSKA (reference sequence). The CDR3: CSVRGGGYTF. The CDR3 nucleotides are TGCAGTGTTAGGGGTGGTGGCTACACCTTC.

V is TRBV6-5 and J is TRBJ1-1; D perhaps matches TRBD1 (5 bases). Germline V gene data show CDR1 as MNHEY and CDR2 as SVGAGI. CDR3 length equals 15 residues. V was trimmed by 0 bases and J by 0 bases, leaving 8 bases between them. DNA of the CDR3: TGTGCCAGCAGTTACTCGGGGCAGGTGAACACTGAAGCTTTCTTT. This codes for CASSYSGQVNTEAFF.

This rearrangement joins TRBV4-1 to TRBJ1-2; a weak D match, TRBD1 (6 bases). The germline CDR1 and CDR2 sequences are MGHRA and YSYEKL. Trimming cost V 1 base and J 8 bases, with 14 bases left between them. This CDR3 region has 14 residues. Written as DNA, the CDR3 is TGCGCCAGCAGCCAAGTCTCGGGGGGCTACGGCTACACCTTC. Translating it yields CASSQVSGGYGYTF.